The subject of this entry is one T cell receptor beta chain. Its specificity is not known. This CDR3 region has 15 residues. Germline loops: CDR1 SGDLS, CDR2 YYNGEE. The sample belongs to a study of CXCR3-negative and CXCR3-positive naive CD8 T cells. Study outcomes and limitations: Naive cells with CXCR3 showed TRB CDR3s that were more hydrophobic than those in CXCR3-negative naive cells. Naive cells, whether CXCR3-negative or CXCR3-positive, had similar TRBV-TRBJ usage, while memory cells differed.

The authors made the TRB cDNA libraries by 5' RACE using UMI labels. TCRdb reprocessed the 5' RACE reads and reports one entry per CDR3 protein, with no DNA. Recorded for this sample: under 150,000 distinct CDR3 sequences. This TCR was recovered from a human donor in good health. Some clones in this sample may be carry-over from other donors' samples. The sample taken for sequencing was naive CXCR3+ CD8+ T cells from blood. Subset reported: CD45RO-CCR7+CD27+CD95- naive CD8+ T cells expressing CXCR3 (TNR3+). The V gene is TRBV9, the J gene TRBJ2-7; no DNA is available, so the TRBD1 call from TCRdb remains unchecked. This CDR3 is CASSVGPGESYEQYF.